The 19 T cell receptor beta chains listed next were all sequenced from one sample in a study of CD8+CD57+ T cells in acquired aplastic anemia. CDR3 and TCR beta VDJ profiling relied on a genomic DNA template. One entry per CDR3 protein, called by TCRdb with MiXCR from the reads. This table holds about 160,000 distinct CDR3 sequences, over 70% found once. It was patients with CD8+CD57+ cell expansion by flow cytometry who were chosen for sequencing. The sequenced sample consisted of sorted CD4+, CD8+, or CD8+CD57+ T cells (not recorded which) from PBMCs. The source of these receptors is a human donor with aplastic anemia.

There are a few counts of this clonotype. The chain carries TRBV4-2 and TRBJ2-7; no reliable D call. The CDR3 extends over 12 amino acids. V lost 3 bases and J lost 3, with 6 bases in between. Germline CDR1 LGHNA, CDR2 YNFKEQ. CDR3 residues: CASSQVNYEQYF. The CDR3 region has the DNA TGTGCCAGCAGCCAGGTCAACTACGAGCAGTACTTC.

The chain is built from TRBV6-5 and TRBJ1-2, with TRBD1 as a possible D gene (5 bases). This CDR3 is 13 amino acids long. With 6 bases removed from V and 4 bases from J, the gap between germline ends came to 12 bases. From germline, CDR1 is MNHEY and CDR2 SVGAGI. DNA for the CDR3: TGTGCCAGCAGGGCAGGGACGGCCTATGGCTACACCTTC. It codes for CASRAGTAYGYTF.

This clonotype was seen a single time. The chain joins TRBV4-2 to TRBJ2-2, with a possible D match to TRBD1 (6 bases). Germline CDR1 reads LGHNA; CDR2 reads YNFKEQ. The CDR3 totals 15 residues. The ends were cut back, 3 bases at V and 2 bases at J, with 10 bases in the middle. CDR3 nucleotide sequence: TGTGCCAGCAGCCAGGCACAGGGTAACACCGGGGAGCTGTTTTTT. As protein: CASSQAQGNTGELFF.

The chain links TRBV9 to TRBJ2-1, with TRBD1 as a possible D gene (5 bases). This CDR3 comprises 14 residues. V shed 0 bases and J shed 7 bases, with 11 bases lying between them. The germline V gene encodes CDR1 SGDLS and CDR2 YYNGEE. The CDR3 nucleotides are TGTGCCAGCAGCGTAGGGGGCGCAATAAATGAGCAGTTCTTC. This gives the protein CASSVGGAINEQFF.

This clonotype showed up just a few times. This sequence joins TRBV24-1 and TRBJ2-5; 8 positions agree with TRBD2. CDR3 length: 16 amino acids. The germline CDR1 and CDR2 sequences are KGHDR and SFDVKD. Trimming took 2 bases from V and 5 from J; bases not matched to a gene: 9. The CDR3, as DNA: TGTGCCACCAGTGATTCCCGGGGGGGACTAGGTGAGACCCAGTACTTC. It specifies CATSDSRGGLGETQYF.

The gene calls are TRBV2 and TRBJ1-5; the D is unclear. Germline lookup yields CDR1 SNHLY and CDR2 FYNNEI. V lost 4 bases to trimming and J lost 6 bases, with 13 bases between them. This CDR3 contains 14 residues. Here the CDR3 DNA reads TGTGCCAGCAGTGCCTTGAGTGGGGTTCAGCCCCAGCATTTT. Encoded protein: CASSALSGVQPQHF.

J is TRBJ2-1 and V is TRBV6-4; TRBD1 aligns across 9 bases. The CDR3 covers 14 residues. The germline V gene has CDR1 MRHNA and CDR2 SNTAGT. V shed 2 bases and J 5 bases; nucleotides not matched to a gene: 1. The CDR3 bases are TGTGCCAGCAGTGACGGACAGGGGAACAATGAGCAGTTCTTC. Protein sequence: CASSDGQGNNEQFF.

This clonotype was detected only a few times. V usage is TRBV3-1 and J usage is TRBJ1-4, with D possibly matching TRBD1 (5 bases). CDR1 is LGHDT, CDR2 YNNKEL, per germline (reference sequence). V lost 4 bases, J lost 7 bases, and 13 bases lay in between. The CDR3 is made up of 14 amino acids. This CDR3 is CASSPPGRGEKLFF. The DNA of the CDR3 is TGTGCCAGCAGCCCTCCGGGACGCGGTGAAAAACTGTTTTTT.

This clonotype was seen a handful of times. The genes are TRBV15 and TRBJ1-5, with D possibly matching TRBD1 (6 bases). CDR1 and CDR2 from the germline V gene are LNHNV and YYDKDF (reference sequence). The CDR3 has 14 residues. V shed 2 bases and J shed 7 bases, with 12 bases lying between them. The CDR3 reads CATSRLQGGQPQHF. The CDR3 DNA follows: TGTGCCACCAGCAGATTACAGGGAGGACAGCCCCAGCATTTT.

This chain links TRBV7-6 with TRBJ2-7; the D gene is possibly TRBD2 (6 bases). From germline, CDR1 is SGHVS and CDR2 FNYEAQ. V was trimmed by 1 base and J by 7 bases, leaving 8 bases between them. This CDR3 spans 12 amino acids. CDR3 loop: CASSLGGEEQYF. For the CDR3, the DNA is TGTGCCAGCAGCTTAGGGGGGGAAGAGCAGTACTTC.

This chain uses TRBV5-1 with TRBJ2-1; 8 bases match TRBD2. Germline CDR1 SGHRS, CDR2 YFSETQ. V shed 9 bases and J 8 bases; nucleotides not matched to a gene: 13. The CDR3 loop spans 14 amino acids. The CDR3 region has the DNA TGCGCCACCTCCCCCGGGACTAGTATCGATGAGCAGTTCTTC. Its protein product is CATSPGTSIDEQFF.

DNA of the CDR3: TGTGCCAGCAGCTCACCGGGACAGGGGGCTTTTGAGACCCAGTACTTC. This codes for CASSSPGQGAFETQYF. The V call is TRBV7-9, the J call TRBJ2-5; 12 bases line up with TRBD1. The CDR3 consists of 16 residues. V lost 4 bases, J lost 5 bases, and 8 bases stayed unmatched. The V gene's germline CDR1 is SEHNR and CDR2 FQNEAQ (reference sequence).

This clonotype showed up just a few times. CDR3 nucleotide sequence: TGTGCCAGCAGCTTGACAGGTCAAGAGCAGTTCTTC. The encoded protein is CASSLTGQEQFF. J is TRBJ2-1 and V is TRBV7-2, with D perhaps TRBD1 (6 bases). V lost 3 bases to trimming and J lost 10 bases, with 10 bases between them. This CDR3 region has 12 residues. Germline V gene sequence: CDR1 SGHTA, CDR2 FQGNSA.

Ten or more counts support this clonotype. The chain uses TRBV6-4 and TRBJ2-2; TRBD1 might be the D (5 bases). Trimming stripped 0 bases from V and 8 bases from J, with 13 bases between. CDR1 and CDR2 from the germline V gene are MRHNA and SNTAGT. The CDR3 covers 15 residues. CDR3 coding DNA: TGTGCCAGCAGTGACTCGGCAGGGATAAGTGGGGAGCTGTTTTTT. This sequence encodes CASSDSAGISGELFF.

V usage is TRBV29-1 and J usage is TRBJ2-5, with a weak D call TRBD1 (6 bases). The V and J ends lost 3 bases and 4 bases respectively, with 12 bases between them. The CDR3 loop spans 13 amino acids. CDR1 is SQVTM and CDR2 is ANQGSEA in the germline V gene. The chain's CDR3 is CSVDAVQGETQYF. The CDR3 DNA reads TGCAGCGTTGACGCGGTACAGGGAGAGACCCAGTACTTC.

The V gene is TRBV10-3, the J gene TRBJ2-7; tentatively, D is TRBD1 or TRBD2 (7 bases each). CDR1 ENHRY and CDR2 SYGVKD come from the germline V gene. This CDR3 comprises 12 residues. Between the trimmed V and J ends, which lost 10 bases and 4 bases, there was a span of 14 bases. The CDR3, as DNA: TGTGCCAGTACAGGGGAGGGGTACGAGCAGTACTTC. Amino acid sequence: CASTGEGYEQYF.

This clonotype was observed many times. The CDR3 region is CASTREGGMDEQFF. CDR3 nucleotide sequence: TGTGCCAGCACCCGGGAAGGGGGCATGGATGAGCAGTTCTTC. The rearrangement links TRBV5-5 to TRBJ2-1; TRBD1 aligns across 7 bases. V shed 6 bases, J shed 8 bases, and the junction held 11 bases outside the gene matches. The V gene's germline CDR1 is SGHKS and CDR2 YYEKEE (reference sequence). This CDR3 has 14 amino acids.

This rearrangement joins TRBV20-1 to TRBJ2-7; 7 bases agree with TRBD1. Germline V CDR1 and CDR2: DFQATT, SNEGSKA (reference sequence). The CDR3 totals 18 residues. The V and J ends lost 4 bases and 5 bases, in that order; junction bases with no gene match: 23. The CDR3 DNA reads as TGCAGTGCTAAGCCGCTGGTGAGAAACCAGGGGGTAGGAGACGAGCAGTACTTC. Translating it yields CSAKPLVRNQGVGDEQYF.

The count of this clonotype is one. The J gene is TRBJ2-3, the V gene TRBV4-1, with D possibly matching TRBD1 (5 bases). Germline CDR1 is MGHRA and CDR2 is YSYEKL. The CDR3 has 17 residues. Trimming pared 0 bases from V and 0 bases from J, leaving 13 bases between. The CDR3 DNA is TGCGCCAGCAGCCAAGATGGTTCAGGGATAAGCACAGATACGCAGTATTTT. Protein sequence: CASSQDGSGISTDTQYF.